The source of this T cell receptor (beta chain) is a study of T cell responses to AZD1222 COVID-19 vaccine. Study-wide results and caveats: Baseline seropositivity characterized only 5 to 7 AZD1222 recipients. Across the whole spike, CD4 TCRs peaked at regions 160-218 and 743-854. Clonal diversity was possibly underestimated, and white British individuals and females predominated among donors.

For this clone: Its matching antigen is unknown.

Profiling relied on immunoSEQ multiplex PCR, and the TCRdb table lists in-frame clones only, not all of them. The sample contains 250,000 to 300,000 clones, almost 95% of which appear only once. This TCR came from an adult who received the AZD1222 COVID-19 vaccine. The material sequenced was peripheral blood, taken 28 days after the second AZD1222 dose.

CDR3 sequence: CASSRFSGGPGDTQYF. CDR3 DNA sequence: TGTGCCAGCAGCCGATTTAGCGGGGGGCCCGGAGATACGCAGTATTTT. V gene TRBV3-1 (or the pseudogene TRBV3-2) combines with J gene TRBJ2-3; TRBD2 matches 10 bases. Germline CDR1 and CDR2: LGHDT and YNNKEL (reference sequence). The CDR3 extends over 16 amino acids. The junction had 9 bases not matched to a gene; V was cut back by 4 bases and J by 5 bases.